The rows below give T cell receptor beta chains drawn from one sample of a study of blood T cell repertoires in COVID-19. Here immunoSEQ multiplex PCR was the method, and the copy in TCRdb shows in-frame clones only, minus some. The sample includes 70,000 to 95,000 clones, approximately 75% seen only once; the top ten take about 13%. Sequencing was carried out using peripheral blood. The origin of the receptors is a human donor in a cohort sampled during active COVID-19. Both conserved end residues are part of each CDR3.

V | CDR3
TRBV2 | CASSESSVGTQYF
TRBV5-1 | CASSIVEVRNTGELFF
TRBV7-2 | CASSLDKEDGYTF
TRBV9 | CASSPGQGRHEQYF
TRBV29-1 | CSVKDRGHNSPLHF
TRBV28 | CASREGGGWAFF
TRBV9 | CASSRGGGPRTDTQYF
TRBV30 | CAWSGTSRGDTQYF
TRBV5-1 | CASSRVTGGGSYEQYF
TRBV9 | CASSGKGAINEKLFF
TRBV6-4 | CASSDSTSGGADTQYF
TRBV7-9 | CASSKGGEPVTQYF
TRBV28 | CASSLGGRETQYF
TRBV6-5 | CASSAGGRVNTEAFF
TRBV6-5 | CASSDGGLGDYGYTF
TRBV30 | CAWSVKGGETQYF
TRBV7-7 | CASSLDRRQRSSYEQYF
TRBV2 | CASLYFYGYTF
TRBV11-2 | CASSLRTAGTDTQYF
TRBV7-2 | CASSPSQGGYGYTF
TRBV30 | CASAGPGLAGGSGELFF
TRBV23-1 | CASSQSTYNTEAFF
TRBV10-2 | CASRDIRYYGYTF
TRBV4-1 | CASSQPTQGNEQYF
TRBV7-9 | CASSLRAGRTQETQYF
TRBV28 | CASSRSDSEAFF
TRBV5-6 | CASSLKAGEKLFF
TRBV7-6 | CASSPPRVLSGNEQFF
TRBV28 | CASKKGAGLMPQHF
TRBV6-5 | CASSSTKRGGRTQYF
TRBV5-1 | CASSLVTGGNYGYTF
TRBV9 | CASSGGFVDQPQHF
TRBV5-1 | CASSLGTVSNQPQHF
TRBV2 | CASSARQGVYNSPLHF
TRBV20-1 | CSASSTRGYIQYF
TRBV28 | CASSARGGNTEAFF